This TCR beta chain emerged from a study of T cell changes during pregnancy in multiple sclerosis. The CDR3 has 14 residues. Germline V gene lookup returns CDR1 SNHLY and CDR2 FYNNEI. Trimming cost V 3 bases and J 0 bases, with 5 bases left between them. Assay: immunoSEQ multiplex PCR; the TCRdb copy retains only in-frame clones and omits some. Of tens of thousands of clones in the sample, 94% were seen once. The chain carries TRBV2 and TRBJ1-4; D is possibly TRBD1 (5 bases). The TCR sequence derives from a female donor with multiple sclerosis, enrolled in a pregnancy study. The material was CD8+ T cells from peripheral blood mononuclear cells, obtained before pregnancy. CDR3 amino acids: CASSETATNEKLFF. The DNA of the CDR3 is TGTGCCAGCAGTGAGACAGCAACTAATGAAAAACTGTTTTTT.